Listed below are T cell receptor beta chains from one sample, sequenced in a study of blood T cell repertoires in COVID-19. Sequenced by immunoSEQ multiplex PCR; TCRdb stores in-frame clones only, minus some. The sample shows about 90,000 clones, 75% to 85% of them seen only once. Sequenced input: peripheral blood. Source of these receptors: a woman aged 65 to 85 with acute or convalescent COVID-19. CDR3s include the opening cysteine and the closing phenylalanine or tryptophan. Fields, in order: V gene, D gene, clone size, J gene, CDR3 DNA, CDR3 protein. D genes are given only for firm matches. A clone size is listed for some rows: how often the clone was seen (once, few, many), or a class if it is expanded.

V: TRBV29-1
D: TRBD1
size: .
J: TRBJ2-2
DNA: TGCAGCGCCCAGACAGGGGGAGTCACCGGGGAGCTGTTTTTT
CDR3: CSAQTGGVTGELFF

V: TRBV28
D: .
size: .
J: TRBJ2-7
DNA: TGTGCCAGCAGTTCCCTGGGCGGGCGGAGCTCCTACGAGCAGTACTTC
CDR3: CASSSLGGRSSYEQYF

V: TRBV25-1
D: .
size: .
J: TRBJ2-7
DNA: TGTGCCAGCAGTGAGGGGGCTGCCTACGAGCAGTACTTC
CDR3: CASSEGAAYEQYF

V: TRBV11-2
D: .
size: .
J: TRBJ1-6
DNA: TGTGCCAGCAGCTCCTACCTTGAACCGAGCTCCTATAATTCACCCCTCCACTTT
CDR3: CASSSYLEPSSYNSPLHF

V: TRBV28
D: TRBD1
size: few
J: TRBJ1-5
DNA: TGTGCCAGCAGGAAAACAGGGGGCAATCAGCCCCAGCATTTT
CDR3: CASRKTGGNQPQHF

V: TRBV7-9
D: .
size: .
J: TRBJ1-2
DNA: TGTGCCAGCAGCCTCGGAGATGTCGGCTACACCTTC
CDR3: CASSLGDVGYTF

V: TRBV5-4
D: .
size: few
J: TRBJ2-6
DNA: TGTGCCAGCAGCATTCACAGCTCTGGGGCCAACGTCCTGACTTTC
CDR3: CASSIHSSGANVLTF

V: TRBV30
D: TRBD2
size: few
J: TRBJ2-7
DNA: TGTGCCTGGAGTAGGGGCGGGGGAACCTACGAGCAGTACTTC
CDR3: CAWSRGGGTYEQYF

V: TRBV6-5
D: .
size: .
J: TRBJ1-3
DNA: TGTGCCAGCAGCCCCTCTGAGGGAAACACCATATATTTT
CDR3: CASSPSEGNTIYF

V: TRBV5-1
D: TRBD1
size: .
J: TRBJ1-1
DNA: TGCGCCAGCAGCGGGACAGGGCTCGGCACTGAAGCTTTCTTT
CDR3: CASSGTGLGTEAFF

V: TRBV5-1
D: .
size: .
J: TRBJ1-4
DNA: TGCGCCAGCAGCTTGGCCGACGGGACTCATGAAAAACTGTTTTTT
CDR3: CASSLADGTHEKLFF

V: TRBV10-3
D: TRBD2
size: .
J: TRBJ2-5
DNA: TGTGCCATCAGTGAGTGGGAAGCGGGGCAAGAGACCCAGTACTTC
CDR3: CAISEWEAGQETQYF

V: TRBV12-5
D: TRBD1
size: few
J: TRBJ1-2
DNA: TGTGCTAGTGGTTACCCCGGGACAGGGAACGATGGCTACACCTTC
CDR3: CASGYPGTGNDGYTF

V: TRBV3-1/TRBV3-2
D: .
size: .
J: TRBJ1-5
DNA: TGTGCCAGCAGCCAAGATCCCTTGTCCAATCAGCCCCAGCATTTT
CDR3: CASSQDPLSNQPQHF

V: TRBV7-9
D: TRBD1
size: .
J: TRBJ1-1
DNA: TGTGCCAGCAGCTTAGCGCGGACAGGGGTGACTGAAGCTTTCTTT
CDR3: CASSLARTGVTEAFF

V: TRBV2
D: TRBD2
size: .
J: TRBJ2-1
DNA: TGTGCCAGCAGCCCGGGACTAGCGGCCTACAATGAGCAGTTCTTC
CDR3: CASSPGLAAYNEQFF

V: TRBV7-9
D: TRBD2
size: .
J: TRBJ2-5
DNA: TGTGCCAGCAGCTTCCCGACTAGCGGGGAAGAGACCCAGTACTTC
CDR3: CASSFPTSGEETQYF

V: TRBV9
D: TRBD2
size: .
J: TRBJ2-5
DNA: TGTGCCAGCACCTATAGCGGGAGGGCCTCAGAGACCCAGTACTTC
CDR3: CASTYSGRASETQYF

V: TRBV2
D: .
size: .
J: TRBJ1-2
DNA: TGTGCCAGTAAATACACCCCGAGACAGGCCCAAGATGGCTACACCTTC
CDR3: CASKYTPRQAQDGYTF

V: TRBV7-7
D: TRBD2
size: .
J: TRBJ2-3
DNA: TGTGCCAGCAGCTTAGTCCCGAGACAAGCGGGAGTGGTAGATACGCAGTATTTT
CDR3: CASSLVPRQAGVVDTQYF

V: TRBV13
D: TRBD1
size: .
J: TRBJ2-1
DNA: TGTGCCAGCAGCTTAACGGGCCAGGGGGACAATGAGCAGTTCTTC
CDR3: CASSLTGQGDNEQFF

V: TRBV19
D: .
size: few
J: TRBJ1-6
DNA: TGTGCCAGTAGTGACAGCCGGAATTCACCCCTCCACTTT
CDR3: CASSDSRNSPLHF

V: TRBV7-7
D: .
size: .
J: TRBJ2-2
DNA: TGTGCCAGCAGCCCAAGACTTTACACCGGGGAGCTGTTTTTT
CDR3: CASSPRLYTGELFF

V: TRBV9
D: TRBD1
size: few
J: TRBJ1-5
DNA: TGTGCCAGCAGCGTAGGACAGGGGGGTCAGCCCCAGCATTTT
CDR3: CASSVGQGGQPQHF

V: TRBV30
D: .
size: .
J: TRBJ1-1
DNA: TGTGCCTGGAGCCGGGTGAACACTGAAGCTTTCTTT
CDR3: CAWSRVNTEAFF

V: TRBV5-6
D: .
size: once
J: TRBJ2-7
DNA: TGTGCCAGCAGCGGAAGGGGGTCCTACGAGCAGTACTTC
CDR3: CASSGRGSYEQYF

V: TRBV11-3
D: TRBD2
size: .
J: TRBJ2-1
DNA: TGTGCCAGCAGCTTACTAGCGGGGGCGAGTGGAGAGCAGTTCTTC
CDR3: CASSLLAGASGEQFF

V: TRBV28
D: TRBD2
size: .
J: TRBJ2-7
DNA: TGTGCCAGCAAGGACCGACTAGCGGGGGGGCCGGGCGAGCAGTACTTC
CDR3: CASKDRLAGGPGEQYF

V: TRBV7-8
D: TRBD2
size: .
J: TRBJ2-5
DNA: TGTGCCAGCAGCTTAGAACTAGCGGGAGGGCGGGAGACCCAGTACTTC
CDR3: CASSLELAGGRETQYF

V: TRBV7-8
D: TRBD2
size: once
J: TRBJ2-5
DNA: TGTGCCAGCAGCCGAGCGGGGGGGCCCCAAGAGACCCAGTACTTC
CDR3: CASSRAGGPQETQYF

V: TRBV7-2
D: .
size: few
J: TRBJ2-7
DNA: TGTGCCAGCAGCTTAGCAGTTGGAGGGCCCCATACCTCCTACGAGCAGTACTTC
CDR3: CASSLAVGGPHTSYEQYF

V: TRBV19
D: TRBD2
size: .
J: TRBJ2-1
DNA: TGTGCCAGTAGTTTGATCGGGAGCGGGATATCTTTCAATGAGCAGTTCTTC
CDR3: CASSLIGSGISFNEQFF

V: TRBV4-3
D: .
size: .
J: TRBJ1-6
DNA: TGCGCCAGCAGCCAAGACAGCGGTCTGGGTTCACCCCTCCACTTT
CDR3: CASSQDSGLGSPLHF

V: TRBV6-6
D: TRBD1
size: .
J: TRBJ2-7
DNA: TGTGCCAGCAGTTTGGACAGGGTCTCCTACGAGCAGTACTTC
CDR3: CASSLDRVSYEQYF

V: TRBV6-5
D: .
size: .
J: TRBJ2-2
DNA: TGTGCCAGCAGCCGCCGGGGCGGGGAGCTGTTTTTT
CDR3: CASSRRGGELFF

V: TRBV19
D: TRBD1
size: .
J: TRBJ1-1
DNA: TGTGCCAGTAGTACTCACGTGACAGGGGGTGAAGCTTTCTTT
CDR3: CASSTHVTGGEAFF

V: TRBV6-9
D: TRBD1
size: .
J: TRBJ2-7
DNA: TGTGCCAGCAGTTTCGACAGGGAATCCTACGAGCAGTACTTC
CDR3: CASSFDRESYEQYF

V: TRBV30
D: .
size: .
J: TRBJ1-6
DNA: TGTGCCTGGAGAATTGGCCAGGGGCATTCACCCCTCCACTTT
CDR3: CAWRIGQGHSPLHF

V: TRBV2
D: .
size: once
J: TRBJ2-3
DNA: TGTGCCAGCAGTATCGGCAGGGGCGCAGATACGCAGTATTTT
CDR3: CASSIGRGADTQYF

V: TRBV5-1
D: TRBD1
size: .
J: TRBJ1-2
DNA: TGCGCCAGCAGCTCGGACAGGGGGCTGGGCTATGGCTACACCTTC
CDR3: CASSSDRGLGYGYTF

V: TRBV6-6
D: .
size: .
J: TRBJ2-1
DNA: TGTGCCAGCGTCGGACTTACTTCGAATGAGCAGTTCTTC
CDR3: CASVGLTSNEQFF

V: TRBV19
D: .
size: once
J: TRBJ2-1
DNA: TGTGCCAGTAGTATAGTGGGGGGGCGCGGTTACAATGAGCAGTTCTTC
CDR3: CASSIVGGRGYNEQFF

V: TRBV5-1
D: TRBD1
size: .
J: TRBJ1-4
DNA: TGCGCCAGCAGCTTTAACAGGGGTTCAAATGAAAAACTGTTTTTT
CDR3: CASSFNRGSNEKLFF

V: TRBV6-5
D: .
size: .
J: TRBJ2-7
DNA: TGTGCCAGCAGTTACTCGAAGGACAGCGCTGAGCAGTACTTC
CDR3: CASSYSKDSAEQYF

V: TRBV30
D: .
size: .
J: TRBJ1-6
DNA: TGTGCCTGGGGCCGTGGCGGCAATTCACCCCTCCACTTT
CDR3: CAWGRGGNSPLHF

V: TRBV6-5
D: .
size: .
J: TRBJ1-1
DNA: TGTGCCAGCAGTTACCCCGGGACACTAGAAGCTTTCTTT
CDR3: CASSYPGTLEAFF

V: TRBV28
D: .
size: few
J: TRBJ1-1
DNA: TGTGCCAGCAGCCCCCCCCGGGGGTGGACCACTGAAGCTTTCTTT
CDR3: CASSPPRGWTTEAFF

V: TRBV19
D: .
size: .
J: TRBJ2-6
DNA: TGTGCCAGTAGTCGCCGGGGTACTACCGGGGCCAACGTCCTGACTTTC
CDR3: CASSRRGTTGANVLTF

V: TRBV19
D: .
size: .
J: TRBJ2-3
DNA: TGTGCCAGTAGTGGGGCTGCAGATACGCAGTATTTT
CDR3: CASSGAADTQYF

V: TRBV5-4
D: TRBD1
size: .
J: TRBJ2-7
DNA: TGTGCCAGCAGCTTGAAACAGGGGTTAGACGAGCAGTACTTC
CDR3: CASSLKQGLDEQYF

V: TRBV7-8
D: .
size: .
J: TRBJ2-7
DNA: TGTGCCAGCAGCAAACTTCCGGGACTCCAATACGAGCAGTACTTC
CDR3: CASSKLPGLQYEQYF

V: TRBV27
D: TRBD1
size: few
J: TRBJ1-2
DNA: TGTGCCAGCAGTCGCCTCGCCCTCGGGACAGGGTCGAGAGGCTACACCTTC
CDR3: CASSRLALGTGSRGYTF

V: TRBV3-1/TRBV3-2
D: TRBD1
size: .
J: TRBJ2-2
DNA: TGTGCCAGCAGCCTTGACCCAGGGGGCCGCACCGGGGAGCTGTTTTTT
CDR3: CASSLDPGGRTGELFF

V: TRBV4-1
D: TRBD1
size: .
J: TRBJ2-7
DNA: TGCGCCAGCAGCCTCCGTGACAGGGGTTACGAGCAGTACTTC
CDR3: CASSLRDRGYEQYF

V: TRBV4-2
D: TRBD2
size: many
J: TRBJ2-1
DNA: TGTGCCAGCAGCCAAGAAGAGACTAGCGGGAGCAATGAGCAGTTCTTC
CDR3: CASSQEETSGSNEQFF